The 5 T cell receptor beta chains reported below all come from one sample, sequenced in a study of T cells in localized non-small cell lung cancer. Sequencing used immunoSEQ multiplex PCR; TCRdb keeps in-frame clones, though not all of them. Here the sample spans 35,000 to 40,000 clones, 75% to 90% being singletons. This specimen consisted of peripheral blood, obtained before any cancer treatment. The receptors were sampled from a woman aged 35 to 70 with stage I lung adenocarcinoma.

The gene calls are TRBV6-1 and TRBJ1-2; D is possibly TRBD1 (5 bases). Trimming cost V 11 bases and J 4 bases, with 17 bases left between them. The V gene's germline CDR1 is MNHNS and CDR2 SASEGT. The CDR3 extends over 13 amino acids. CDR3 in DNA: TGTGCCTCTAATCCGGGGGGATCCTATGGCTACACCTTC. Amino acid sequence: CASNPGGSYGYTF.

The rearrangement uses TRBV15 and TRBJ1-1; D remains unclear. In germline, CDR1 is LNHNV, CDR2 YYDKDF (reference sequence). The V end lost 2 bases, the J end lost 0 bases, and 4 bases lay between the germline ends. The CDR3 sequence is 13 residues long. CDR3 residues: CATSRQVNTEAFF. CDR3 DNA sequence: TGTGCCACCAGCAGACAGGTGAACACTGAAGCTTTCTTT.

CDR3 bases: TGTGCCAGCAGTGAGTTTGGACACTTCATGAACACTGAAGCTTTCTTT. Translated, it gives CASSEFGHFMNTEAFF. The chain joins TRBV6-1 to TRBJ1-1, with D maybe TRBD1 (5 bases). The CDR3 loop spans 16 amino acids. Germline CDR1 reads MNHNS; CDR2 reads SASEGT. Trimming cost V 3 bases and J 0 bases, with 14 bases left between them.

In this sample, this clone turned up once. This rearrangement joins TRBV28 to TRBJ2-7; the D call may be TRBD1 or TRBD2 (6 bases each). The CDR3 extends over 17 amino acids. Between the trimmed V and J ends, which lost 6 bases and 4 bases, there was a span of 25 bases. Germline assignment: CDR1 MDHEN and CDR2 SYDVKM. The CDR3 spells CASSPGRRDTHNYEQYF. CDR3 DNA sequence: TGTGCCAGCAGCCCAGGCAGGCGGGACACTCACAATTACGAGCAGTACTTC.

The V and J genes are TRBV6-5 and TRBJ2-7, with D perhaps assigned TRBD1 or TRBD2 (5 bases each). This CDR3 region has 15 residues. The V gene's germline CDR1 is MNHEY and CDR2 SVGAGI. V was shortened by 10 bases and J by 2 bases, with 21 bases between the two germline ends. The chain's CDR3 is CATESSGTETYEQYF. CDR3 nucleotide sequence: TGTGCCACGGAATCGTCCGGGACGGAGACCTACGAGCAGTACTTC.